This TCR beta chain was documented in a study of blood T cells in healthy people across ages. For the second PCR, which ran for about 6 to 12 cycles, a sample-barcoded 5' primer and a J-beta primer mix were used. MiXCR, run by TCRdb on the 5' RACE reads, gives a single entry per CDR3 protein. The sample carries 600,000 to 850,000 distinct CDR3 sequences, 20% to 25% recorded once. The data were also submitted as part of a second study, on T cells of mothers and their children.

Sample: blood. The TCR originated in a boy aged 5-17 years in good health.

Here the CDR3 reads CASSVGWGYQETQYF. The CDR3 DNA sequence: TGTGCCAGCAGCGTAGGTTGGGGGTACCAAGAGACCCAGTACTTC. V is TRBV9 and J is TRBJ2-5, with D perhaps given as TRBD1 or TRBD2 (5 bases each). The CDR3 has 15 amino acids. The V gene lost 0 bases and the J gene lost 0 bases, with 9 bases spanning the gap. Germline loops: CDR1 SGDLS, CDR2 YYNGEE.